This TCR beta chain was sequenced during a study of blood T cell repertoires in COVID-19. Across the study: Sites across the United States, Italy and Spain contributed samples from acute and convalescent COVID-19. In each case, the material was cDNA or gDNA derived from T cells, B-cell-depleted T cells, or PBMCs.

This clone was recorded only once. In the original workflow: Amplification of reference gene primers was used by the study to estimate nucleated cell counts. Measured with immunoSEQ multiplex PCR; TCRdb has only the in-frame clones, and not every one. V, J and clone size reflect that table, while D and trimming were determined from the DNA. The sample holds tens of thousands of clones, roughly 91% seen once. The CDR3 runs 14 residues. V was pared by 4 bases and J by 2 bases, with 4 bases of the junction left unmatched. Germline V gene data show CDR1 as MGHRA and CDR2 as YSYEKL. What was sequenced was peripheral blood. The chain employs TRBV4-1 and TRBJ2-5; 7 nucleotides match TRBD1. This TCR came from a woman aged 80 or older with acute or convalescent COVID-19. The CDR3 DNA sequence: TGCGCCAGCAGCCTAAGACAGGGACAAGAGACCCAGTACTTC. This translates into CASSLRQGQETQYF.